A single sample is the source of the 20 T cell receptor beta chains below, sequenced in a study of CD8+CD57+ T cells in acquired aplastic anemia. The template for TCR beta VDJ and CDR3 sequence profiling was genomic DNA. Via MiXCR, TCRdb re-called the reads, giving one row per CDR3 protein. The sample shows some 180,000 distinct CDR3 sequences, roughly three fifths of them seen only once. Patients selected for sequencing had displayed CD8+CD57+ cell expansion by flow cytometry. The material sequenced was sorted CD4+, CD8+, or CD8+CD57+ T cells (not recorded which) from PBMCs. The source of these receptors is a human donor with aplastic anemia.

This clonotype was observed a few times. The chain combines TRBV7-3 with TRBJ2-3, with 11 positions matching TRBD2. From germline, CDR1 is SGHTA and CDR2 FQGTGA. The CDR3 is 17 residues long. V was clipped by 5 bases and J by 4 bases; unmatched bases: 11. CDR3 region: CASSVPPLAGGPDTQYF. The DNA for the CDR3 is TGTGCCAGCAGCGTTCCACCTCTAGCGGGGGGTCCAGATACGCAGTATTTT.

The chain uses TRBV15 and TRBJ2-7, with D maybe TRBD1 (6 bases). Trimming took off 0 bases at V and 2 bases at J, with 11 bases between the two ends. The CDR3 runs to 15 residues. From germline, CDR1 is LNHNV and CDR2 YYDKDF (reference sequence). CDR3 bases: TGTGCCACCAGCAGAGACAGGGGCCTTCCCTACGAGCAGTACTTC. Encoded protein: CATSRDRGLPYEQYF.

V and J are TRBV6-2 or TRBV6-3 and TRBJ2-5, with 7 bases identical to TRBD1. CDR1 is MNHEY and CDR2 is SVGEGT in the germline V gene. This CDR3 region has 16 residues. The V gene end was trimmed by 5 bases and the J gene end by 3 bases; junction bases not matched to a gene: 12. CDR3 coding DNA: TGTGCCAGCAGTCAACAAACACAGGGGAAAAAAGAGACCCAGTACTTC. As protein: CASSQQTQGKKETQYF.

The V and J genes are TRBV10-2 and TRBJ2-7, with 8 bases fitting TRBD2. From germline, CDR1 is WSHSY and CDR2 SAAADI. This CDR3 is built from 15 residues. V was pared by 8 bases and J by 2 bases, with 11 bases of the junction left unmatched. The CDR3 DNA follows: TGCGCCAGCGAAGGACCTGGGCGGGGGGCCTACGAGCAGTACTTC. This translates into CASEGPGRGAYEQYF.

With respect to this clonotype: A single base separates this from a much larger clone, so it may be a read error. The V gene is TRBV2, the J gene TRBJ2-5, with 9 bases identical to TRBD1. The CDR3 length is 15 residues. Germline V lookup: CDR1 SNHLY, CDR2 FYNNEI. CDR3 nucleotides: TGTGCCAGCAGTACCCGGACAGGGGAACAAGGGACCCAGTACTTC. It is translated as CASSTRTGEQGTQYF.

The chain links TRBV11-2 to TRBJ2-7; D is possibly TRBD1 (5 bases). The CDR3 is made up of 15 amino acids. CDR1 SGHAT and CDR2 FQNNGV come from the germline V gene. Trimming took 0 bases from V and 3 from J, leaving 12 bases between them. The CDR3 nucleotides read TGTGCCAGCAGCTTAGATCTGAACAGGAACTACGAGCAGTACTTC. Protein: CASSLDLNRNYEQYF.

The rearrangement uses TRBV20-1 and TRBJ2-1, with 10 bases matching TRBD2. V lost 3 bases and J lost 6; bases outside the gene matches: 5. The CDR3 covers 14 residues. CDR1 and CDR2 from the germline V gene are DFQATT and SNEGSKA (reference sequence). This CDR3 is CSASGTSVFNEQFF. The CDR3 DNA sequence: TGCAGTGCTAGTGGGACTAGCGTTTTCAATGAGCAGTTCTTC.

V is TRBV29-1 and J is TRBJ1-1; D might be TRBD1 (6 bases). This CDR3 region has 13 residues. Germline-derived CDR1 and CDR2 are SQVTM and ANQGSEA. V lost 7 bases, J lost 3 bases, and 15 bases lay in between. CDR3 nucleotide sequence: TGCAGCGCCGGCCGTCCAGGGGACACTGAAGCTTTCTTT. Its protein product is CSAGRPGDTEAFF.

As regards this clonotype: At one end, the junction sequence differs from germline, possibly due to a read error. This rearrangement joins TRBV7-8 to TRBJ2-2; 10 nucleotides line up with TRBD2. The CDR3 loop spans 16 amino acids. The germline gives CDR1 SGHVS, CDR2 FQNEAQ. The CDR3 here is CASSPGLAINTGELFF. The CDR3, as DNA: TGCGCCAGCAGCCCGGGACTAGCGATAAACACCGGGGAGCTGTTTTTT.

With respect to this clonotype: Mismatch with germline at one junction end may stem from a read error. The chain carries TRBV3-1 and TRBJ2-5; 9 nucleotides agree with TRBD2. The germline CDR1 and CDR2 sequences are LGHDT and YNNKEL (reference sequence). The CDR3 length is 18 residues. CDR3 DNA: TGTGCCAGCAGCCAAGATCTGTTAGCGGGGGACAATCAAGAGACCCAGCACTTC. Translation: CASSQDLLAGDNQETQHF.

This sequence joins TRBV10-3 and TRBJ2-7, with TRBD2 matching 10 bases. The CDR3 spans 15 residues. The germline V gene has CDR1 ENHRY and CDR2 SYGVKD. Trimming took 3 bases from V and 3 from J; bases not matched to a gene: 5. As DNA, the CDR3 is TGTGCCATCAGTGACTCAAAGCGGGGGGGCTACGAGCAGTACTTC. Its translation is CAISDSKRGGYEQYF.

Many counts were recorded for this clonotype. J is TRBJ1-1 and V is TRBV19; the match to TRBD1 covers 8 bases. Germline loops: CDR1 LNHDA, CDR2 SQIVND (reference sequence). Germline trimming cut 10 bases from V and 8 bases from J; bases unmatched to any gene: 6. This CDR3 region has 11 residues. The CDR3 DNA is TGTGCCACAAGACAGGGGACCGAAGCTTTCTTT. Its protein is CATRQGTEAFF.

The chain couples TRBV19 to TRBJ2-5; D is perhaps TRBD1 or TRBD2 (5 bases each). The CDR3 totals 14 residues. Trimming pared 3 bases from V and 5 bases from J, leaving 13 bases between. Germline V gene lookup returns CDR1 LNHDA and CDR2 SQIVND (reference sequence). CDR3 coding DNA: TGTGCCAGTAGTATGGGGGACCTAGGGGAGACCCAGTACTTC. It translates to CASSMGDLGETQYF.

Remarks on this clonotype: The junction departs from germline at one end; a sequencing error may be responsible. CDR3 coding DNA: TGCGCCAGCAGCCAAGCCCGGACAGGGGGATACAGTGAGCAGTTCTTC. Protein: CASSQARTGGYSEQFF. The rearrangement uses TRBV4-1 and TRBJ2-1, with 10 bases that match TRBD1. This CDR3 contains 16 residues. Germline V CDR1 and CDR2: MGHRA, YSYEKL.

DNA for the CDR3: TGTGCCAGCAGAAAACAGGGTGATGAGCAGTTCTTC. Translation: CASRKQGDEQFF. The chain joins TRBV25-1 to TRBJ2-1; the D gene is possibly TRBD1 (6 bases). CDR1 is MGHDK, CDR2 SYGVNS, per germline. CDR3 length: 12 amino acids. The ends were cut back, 6 bases at V and 8 bases at J, with 11 bases in the middle.

Concerning this clonotype: The germline gene is not matched at one end of the junction; a read error may be the cause. The chain couples TRBV20-1 to TRBJ2-5, with D unclear. Per the germline V gene, CDR1 is DFQATT and CDR2 is SNEGSKA (reference sequence). This CDR3 contains 12 residues. CDR3 sequence (DNA): TGCAGTGCTAGTGTCACAGAGGAGACCCAGCACTTC. Translated, it gives CSASVTEETQHF.

The table lists this clonotype with many counts. The chain joins TRBV12-3 or TRBV12-4 to TRBJ2-3; 9 bases line up with TRBD1. J gave up 6 bases and V 7 bases, and 8 bases lay outside the gene matches. The CDR3 sequence is 14 residues long. CDR3 sequence reads: CASNLQGARDTQYF. CDR3 nucleotide sequence: TGTGCCAGCAATCTACAGGGGGCGCGGGATACGCAGTATTTT.

This chain joins TRBV29-1 and TRBJ1-1; D is uncertain. Trimming took 1 base from V and 1 from J, leaving 7 bases between them. The CDR3 spans 13 residues. Germline V gene data show CDR1 as SQVTM and CDR2 as ANQGSEA. As DNA, the CDR3 is TGCAGCGTTGAAGGGACCGGGAACACTGAAGCTTTCTTT. This gives the protein CSVEGTGNTEAFF.

The chain uses TRBV10-3 and TRBJ2-3; 10 nucleotides match TRBD2. Germline CDR1 is ENHRY and CDR2 is SYGVKD. The CDR3 is 16 residues long. J was trimmed by 3 bases and V by 2 bases; bases with no gene match: 5. The CDR3 nucleotides read TGTGCCATCAGTGAGCGTTCTAGCGGGGGTACAGATACGCAGTATTTT. Its protein is CAISERSSGGTDTQYF.

The chain employs TRBV9 and TRBJ1-3; D is uncertain. V was pared by 2 bases and J by 3 bases, with 3 bases between. Germline loops: CDR1 SGDLS, CDR2 YYNGEE. The CDR3 loop spans 12 amino acids. CDR3 DNA sequence: TGTGCCAGCAGCGTCGATGGAAACACCATATATTTT. This encodes CASSVDGNTIYF.